Presented here are 20 T cell receptor beta chains from one specimen sequenced in a study of graft-versus-host responses after intestinal transplantation. Generated by immunoSEQ multiplex PCR, the TCRdb table keeps only in-frame clones and is missing some. The data contain approximately 20,000 clones, roughly nine tenths of them singletons. This sample comprised PBMCs, obtained 65 to 70 days after intestinal transplantation. The receptors derive from a human patient who received an intestinal transplant, so some T cells may come from the graft donor.

This clone counts as medium-sized. Other DNA sequences within the sample encode an identical CDR3. The chain employs TRBV5-5 and TRBJ2-7; D is perhaps TRBD1 (5 bases). V shed 2 bases and J shed 4 bases, with 13 bases lying between them. This CDR3 spans 14 amino acids. In germline, CDR1 is SGHKS, CDR2 YYEKEE (reference sequence). CDR3 nucleotide sequence: TGTGCCAGCAGCTTAAGGGGCGCGGATTACGAGCAGTACTTC. Encoded protein: CASSLRGADYEQYF.

The chain couples TRBV27 to TRBJ2-1; D gene uncertain. Germline values: CDR1 MNHEY, CDR2 SMNVEV (reference sequence). The CDR3 spans 13 residues. V was trimmed by 0 bases and J by 2 bases, leaving 2 bases between them. CDR3 sequence (DNA): TGTGCCAGCAGTTTATCCCCCTACAATGAGCAGTTCTTC. Protein product: CASSLSPYNEQFF.

V and J are TRBV29-1 and TRBJ2-5; D not resolved. The CDR3 sequence is 12 residues long. Trimming left V 7 bases short and J 0 bases short, with 9 bases between. In germline, CDR1 is SQVTM, CDR2 ANQGSEA. The DNA for the CDR3 is TGCAGCGGCGGACGGAACCAAGAGACCCAGTACTTC. Protein sequence: CSGGRNQETQYF.

J is TRBJ1-1 and V is TRBV30; unclear D gene. Germline V gene data show CDR1 as GTSNPN and CDR2 as SVGIG (reference sequence). The CDR3 extends over 15 amino acids. V dropped 0 bases and J dropped 1 base, with 12 bases sitting between them. In DNA, the CDR3 is TGTGCCTGGAGTGTACATGAGGGTAAGAACACTGAAGCTTTCTTT. Translated: CAWSVHEGKNTEAFF. Based on the CDR3 plus reference TRBV30 and TRBJ1-1, the full variable domain is SQTIHQWPATLVQPVGSPLSLECTVEGTSNPNLYWYRQAAGRGLQLLFYSVGIGQISSEVPQNLSASRPQDRQFILSSKKLLLSDSGFYLCAWSVHEGKNTEAFFGQGTRLTVV.

The V and J genes are TRBV19 and TRBJ2-3, with unresolved D. The CDR3 contains 11 residues. The V gene lost 0 bases and the J gene lost 8 bases, with 3 bases spanning the gap. Germline assignment: CDR1 LNHDA and CDR2 SQIVND (reference sequence). The DNA for the CDR3 is TGTGCCAGTAGTATAGATTCTACGCAGTATTTT. Its translation is CASSIDSTQYF.

The chain uses TRBV5-5 and TRBJ1-6; the D gene is possibly TRBD1 (6 bases). This CDR3 region has 17 residues. Germline V gives CDR1 SGHKS, CDR2 YYEKEE (reference sequence). Trimming left V 3 bases short and J 0 bases short, with 13 bases between. CDR3 amino acids: CASSSDRMASYNSPLHF. The CDR3 region has the DNA TGTGCCAGCAGCTCCGACAGGATGGCCTCCTATAATTCACCCCTCCACTTT.

CDR3 amino acids: CAQRRGEGYTF. The CDR3 DNA is TGTGCCCAAAGGAGGGGGGAAGGCTACACCTTC. The chain is built from TRBV30 and TRBJ1-2, with D possibly TRBD1 on 6 matching bases. The germline gives CDR1 GTSNPN, CDR2 SVGIG (reference sequence). Trimming took 8 bases from V and 8 from J, leaving 15 bases between them. The length of the CDR3 is 11 residues.

The CDR3 spells CASSLSPPWGGSYEQYF. The CDR3 DNA follows: TGTGCCAGCAGTTTATCCCCTCCTTGGGGGGGGTCCTACGAGCAGTACTTC. The chain employs TRBV27 and TRBJ2-7; 7 bases align to TRBD2. The germline CDR1 and CDR2 sequences are MNHEY and SMNVEV (reference sequence). This CDR3 comprises 17 residues. Unmatched junction bases numbered 9, after V lost 0 bases and J lost 1 base.

The chain carries TRBV11-3 and TRBJ2-7, with 8 nucleotides matching TRBD1. CDR3 length equals 14 residues. Germline CDR1 reads SGHNT; CDR2 reads YENEEA. The trim removed 1 base at V and 7 bases at J, leaving 6 bases unmatched. CDR3 amino acids: CASSLGTGTGEQYF. Written as DNA, the CDR3 is TGTGCCAGCAGCTTAGGGACAGGGACGGGAGAGCAGTACTTC.

The rearrangement uses TRBV29-1 and TRBJ2-1; tentatively, D is TRBD1 or TRBD2 (5 bases each). In germline, CDR1 is SQVTM, CDR2 ANQGSEA. V lost 5 bases and J 5 bases, leaving 10 bases between the germline ends. The CDR3 runs 12 residues. The CDR3 DNA reads TGCAGCGTTACGGGGCAGCACAATGAGCAGTTCTTC. This codes for CSVTGQHNEQFF.

J is TRBJ2-7 and V is TRBV10-3; D is ambiguous. Per germline, CDR1 ENHRY and CDR2 SYGVKD. The CDR3 contains 12 residues. With 4 bases removed from V and 3 bases from J, the gap between germline ends came to 7 bases. In DNA form, the CDR3 reads TGTGCCATCAGTGGGTCAAACTACGAGCAGTACTTC. It is translated as CAISGSNYEQYF.

This clone was found a few times. The chain has TRBV18 and TRBJ1-2; D unresolved. The CDR3 contains 13 residues. Germline assignment: CDR1 KGHSH and CDR2 LQKENI. The germline V and J ends were trimmed by 0 bases and 6 bases, with 8 bases remaining between them. The CDR3 sequence is CASSPPNEDGYTF. DNA of the CDR3: TGTGCCAGCTCACCACCAAATGAGGATGGCTACACCTTC.

This clone was recorded only once. The rearrangement joins TRBV23-1 to TRBJ1-3; unclear D gene. TRBV23-1 is given ORF status, its function remaining uncertain. Trimming removed 8 bases from V and 0 bases from J, with 14 bases in between. The CDR3 loop spans 15 amino acids. The CDR3 spells CASPPIEYSGNTIYF. The CDR3 DNA reads as TGCGCCAGCCCACCAATTGAATACTCTGGAAACACCATATATTTT.

The chain employs TRBV5-1 and TRBJ2-3; 7 bases match TRBD1. Germline-derived CDR1 and CDR2 are SGHRS and YFSETQ. The V gene end was trimmed by 3 bases and the J gene end by 1 base; junction bases not matched to a gene: 5. This CDR3 has 15 residues. The CDR3 region is CASSWGQGGTDTQYF. The CDR3 DNA sequence: TGCGCCAGCAGCTGGGGGCAGGGGGGCACAGATACGCAGTATTTT. Full variable domain (outside the CDR3, taken from reference TRBV5-1 and TRBJ2-3): KAGVTQTPRYLIKTRGQQVTLSCSPISGHRSVSWYQQTPGQGLQFLFEYFSETQRNKGNFPGRFSGRQFSNSRSEMNVSTLELGDSALYLCASSWGQGGTDTQYFGPGTRLTVL.

The gene calls are TRBV6-5 and TRBJ2-7, with 11 bases aligning to TRBD2. Germline V gene lookup returns CDR1 MNHEY and CDR2 SVGAGI. CDR3 length: 15 residues. The V and J ends lost 4 bases and 2 bases, in that order; junction bases with no gene match: 4. The CDR3 bases are TGTGCCAGCAGTTGGACTAGCGGGTTCCCCTACGAGCAGTACTTC. Translating it yields CASSWTSGFPYEQYF.

The chain joins TRBV6-1 to TRBJ1-4, with no clear D. Trimming cost V 8 bases and J 6 bases, with 4 bases left between them. The CDR3 spans 10 residues. Germline V gene sequence: CDR1 MNHNS, CDR2 SASEGT. Here the CDR3 reads CASRDEKLFF. In DNA, the CDR3 is TGTGCCAGCCGGGATGAAAAACTGTTTTTT.

V usage is TRBV5-1 and J usage is TRBJ2-7; D remains unclear. This CDR3 contains 14 residues. The V gene lost 0 bases and the J gene lost 9 bases, with 16 bases spanning the gap. The germline V gene encodes CDR1 SGHRS and CDR2 YFSETQ. CDR3 sequence: CASSLDLTKRWQYF. CDR3 coding DNA: TGCGCCAGCAGCTTGGACCTTACCAAACGGTGGCAGTACTTC.

CDR3 coding DNA: TGCGCCAGCAGCCAAGATGGGAAAGGGCCCACAGATACGCAGTATTTT. This gives the protein CASSQDGKGPTDTQYF. The chain couples TRBV4-3 to TRBJ2-3, with no clear D. Trimming left V 0 bases short and J 2 bases short, with 12 bases between. CDR1 is LGHNA and CDR2 is YSLEER in the germline V gene. This CDR3 region has 16 residues.

The chain links TRBV6-6 to TRBJ2-7; 7 bases are a match to TRBD1. With 5 bases clipped from V and 2 bases from J, the junction kept 6 bases outside the gene matches. The CDR3 has 14 residues. From germline, CDR1 is MNHNY and CDR2 SVGAGI (reference sequence). CDR3: CASSLLDRTYEQYF. CDR3 nucleotides: TGTGCCAGCAGTCTGCTGGACAGGACCTACGAGCAGTACTTC.

The chain has TRBV15 and TRBJ2-7, with D perhaps TRBD1 (5 bases). The CDR3 extends over 13 amino acids. The ends were cut back, 1 base at V and 3 bases at J, with 7 bases in the middle. Germline loops: CDR1 LNHNV, CDR2 YYDKDF (reference sequence). DNA for the CDR3: TGTGCCACCAGCAGAGGGACAATCTACGAGCAGTACTTC. It encodes CATSRGTIYEQYF.